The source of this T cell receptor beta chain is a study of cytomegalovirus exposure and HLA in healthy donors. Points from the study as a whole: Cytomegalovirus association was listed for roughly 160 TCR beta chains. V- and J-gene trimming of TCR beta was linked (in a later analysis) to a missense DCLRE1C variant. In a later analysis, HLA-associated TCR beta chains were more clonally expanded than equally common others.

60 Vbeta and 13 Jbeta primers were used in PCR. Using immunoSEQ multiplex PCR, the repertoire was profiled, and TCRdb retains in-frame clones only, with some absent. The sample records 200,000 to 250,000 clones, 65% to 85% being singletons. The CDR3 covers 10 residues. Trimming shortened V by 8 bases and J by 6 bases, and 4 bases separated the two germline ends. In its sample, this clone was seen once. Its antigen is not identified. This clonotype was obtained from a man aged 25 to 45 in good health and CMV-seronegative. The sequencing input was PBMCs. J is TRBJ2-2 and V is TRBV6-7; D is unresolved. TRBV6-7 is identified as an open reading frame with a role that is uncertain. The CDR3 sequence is CASPAGELFF. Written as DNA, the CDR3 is TGTGCCAGCCCAGCCGGGGAGCTGTTTTTT.